The rows below give T cell receptor beta chains drawn from one sample of a study of blood T cell repertoires in COVID-19. The repertoire was sequenced with immunoSEQ multiplex PCR; TCRdb's copy has only in-frame clones and lacks some. The data show some 63,000 clones, approximately 85% seen once. Sequences were obtained from peripheral blood. These receptors all stem from a human donor in a cohort sampled during active COVID-19. The CDR3 runs from the conserved cysteine through the conserved F or W. The order of the fields is CDR3 DNA, CDR3 protein, J gene, clone size, V gene, D gene. D genes are given only for firm matches. Size values are once, few and many counts, or a class for expanded clones, and some rows have none.

cdr3_nt: TGTGCCAGCAGCTCCGGACAGGGACCAAACACTGAAGCTTTCTTT
cdr3_aa: CASSSGQGPNTEAFF
j_call: TRBJ1-1
clone_size: NA
v_call: TRBV5-4
d_call: TRBD1

cdr3_nt: TGTGCCAGTACGGGAGGTCCCGCTTTCAGCAATCAGCCCCAGCATTTT
cdr3_aa: CASTGGPAFSNQPQHF
j_call: TRBJ1-5
clone_size: NA
v_call: TRBV19
d_call: NA

cdr3_nt: TGTGCCAGCAGCCCGTGGACAGGGCGAATCACTGAAGCTTTCTTT
cdr3_aa: CASSPWTGRITEAFF
j_call: TRBJ1-1
clone_size: NA
v_call: TRBV14
d_call: TRBD1

cdr3_nt: TGTGCCAGCAGTGAAGAGTGGGCAAGCTATGGCTACACCTTC
cdr3_aa: CASSEEWASYGYTF
j_call: TRBJ1-2
clone_size: NA
v_call: TRBV2
d_call: NA

cdr3_nt: TGTGCCAGCAGTGACGACAGGGGGGCCTCACCCCTCCACTTT
cdr3_aa: CASSDDRGASPLHF
j_call: TRBJ1-6
clone_size: few
v_call: TRBV2
d_call: TRBD1

cdr3_nt: TGCAGCGTTGAAAGGGGAACCTCTCCCTACGAGCAGTACTTC
cdr3_aa: CSVERGTSPYEQYF
j_call: TRBJ2-7
clone_size: NA
v_call: TRBV29-1
d_call: NA

cdr3_nt: TGTGCCAGCAGCCTAGCTACTAGCGGGGGAAACACAGATACGCAGTATTTT
cdr3_aa: CASSLATSGGNTDTQYF
j_call: TRBJ2-3
clone_size: NA
v_call: TRBV7-9
d_call: TRBD2

cdr3_nt: TGTGCCAGTGGGGGCGGGCCGAACACCGGGGAGCTGTTTTTT
cdr3_aa: CASGGGPNTGELFF
j_call: TRBJ2-2
clone_size: NA
v_call: TRBV19
d_call: NA

cdr3_nt: TGCGCCAGCAGCTTGGGAGGGGGCGACACCGGGGAGCTGTTTTTT
cdr3_aa: CASSLGGGDTGELFF
j_call: TRBJ2-2
clone_size: NA
v_call: TRBV5-1
d_call: TRBD1

cdr3_nt: TGTGCCAGTAGTAATGGGCAGTCTAATGAAAAACTGTTTTTT
cdr3_aa: CASSNGQSNEKLFF
j_call: TRBJ1-4
clone_size: NA
v_call: TRBV19
d_call: NA

cdr3_nt: TGCGCCAGCAGCCAAGACCACGGGAGCTCCTACGAGCAGTACTTC
cdr3_aa: CASSQDHGSSYEQYF
j_call: TRBJ2-7
clone_size: NA
v_call: TRBV4-3
d_call: NA

cdr3_nt: TGTGCCAGCAGTGAATCGGTGGTCTACACCTTC
cdr3_aa: CASSESVVYTF
j_call: TRBJ1-2
clone_size: few
v_call: TRBV25-1
d_call: NA

cdr3_nt: TGTGCCAGCAGCTTATCCGGGGGGAGGTCTAGACCCGAAGCTTTCTTT
cdr3_aa: CASSLSGGRSRPEAFF
j_call: TRBJ1-1
clone_size: NA
v_call: TRBV7-9
d_call: NA

cdr3_nt: TGTGCCAGCAGCGACAGGGGCAATCAGCCCCAGCATTTT
cdr3_aa: CASSDRGNQPQHF
j_call: TRBJ1-5
clone_size: NA
v_call: TRBV9
d_call: NA

cdr3_nt: TGTGCCAGCAGTCGGACAGGGTCCGAAGCTTTCTTT
cdr3_aa: CASSRTGSEAFF
j_call: TRBJ1-1
clone_size: NA
v_call: TRBV6-5
d_call: TRBD1

cdr3_nt: TGCGCCAGCAGCAGCGGGACGTTAAGCTCTGGGGCCAACGTCCTGACTTTC
cdr3_aa: CASSSGTLSSGANVLTF
j_call: TRBJ2-6
clone_size: NA
v_call: TRBV5-1
d_call: TRBD2

cdr3_nt: TGTGCCAGCTTTTGGGCCACTGAAGCTTTCTTT
cdr3_aa: CASFWATEAFF
j_call: TRBJ1-1
clone_size: NA
v_call: TRBV27
d_call: NA

cdr3_nt: TGTGCCAGCAGCGTAGGACAGGGGGACATCTACGAGCAGTACTTC
cdr3_aa: CASSVGQGDIYEQYF
j_call: TRBJ2-7
clone_size: few
v_call: TRBV11-2
d_call: TRBD1